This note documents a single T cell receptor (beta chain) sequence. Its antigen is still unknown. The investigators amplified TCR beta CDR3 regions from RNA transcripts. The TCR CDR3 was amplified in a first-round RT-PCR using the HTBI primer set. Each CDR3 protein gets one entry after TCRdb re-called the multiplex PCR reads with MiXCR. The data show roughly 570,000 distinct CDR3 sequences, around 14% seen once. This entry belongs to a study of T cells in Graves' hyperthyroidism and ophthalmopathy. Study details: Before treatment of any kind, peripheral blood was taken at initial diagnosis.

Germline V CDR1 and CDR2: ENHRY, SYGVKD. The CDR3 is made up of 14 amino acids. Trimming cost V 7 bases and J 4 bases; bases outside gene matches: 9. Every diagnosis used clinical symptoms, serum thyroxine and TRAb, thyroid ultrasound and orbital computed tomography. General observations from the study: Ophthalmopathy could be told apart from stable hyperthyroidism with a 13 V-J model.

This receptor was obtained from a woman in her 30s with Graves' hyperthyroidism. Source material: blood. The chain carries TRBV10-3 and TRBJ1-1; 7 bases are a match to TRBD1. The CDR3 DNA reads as TGTGCCATCACAGGGGGGGGGGCCGGCACTGAAGCTTTCTTT. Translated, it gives CAITGGGAGTEAFF.